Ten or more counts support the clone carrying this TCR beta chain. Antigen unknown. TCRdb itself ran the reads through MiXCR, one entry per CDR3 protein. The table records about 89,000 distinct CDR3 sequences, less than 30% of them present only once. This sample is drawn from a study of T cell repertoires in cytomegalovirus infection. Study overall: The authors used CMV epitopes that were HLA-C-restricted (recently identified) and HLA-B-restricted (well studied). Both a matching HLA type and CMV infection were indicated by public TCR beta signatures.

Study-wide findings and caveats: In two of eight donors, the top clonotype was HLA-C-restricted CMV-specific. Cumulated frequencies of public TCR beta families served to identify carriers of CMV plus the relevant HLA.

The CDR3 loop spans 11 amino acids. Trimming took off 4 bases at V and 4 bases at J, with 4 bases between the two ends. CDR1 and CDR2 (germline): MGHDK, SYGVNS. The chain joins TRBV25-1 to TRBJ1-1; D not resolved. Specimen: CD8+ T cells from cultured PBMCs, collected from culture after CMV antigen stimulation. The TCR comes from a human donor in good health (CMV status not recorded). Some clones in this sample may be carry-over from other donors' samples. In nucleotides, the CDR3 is TGTGCCAGCAGTGTGGGCACTGAAGCTTTCTTT. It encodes CASSVGTEAFF.